This T cell receptor beta chain was captured by sequencing in a study of T cell responses to AZD1222 COVID-19 vaccine. Broader study findings: Most donors were white British and more were female, and clonal diversity was possibly underestimated. Spike was spanned by vaccine-associated CD4 TCRs, with dominance at 160-218 and 743-854.

The CDR3 is 16 amino acids. V lost 6 bases to trimming and J lost 9 bases; unmatched junction nucleotides: 14. Germline values: CDR1 ENHRY, CDR2 SYGVKD. Repertoires were generated with immunoSEQ multiplex PCR, while TCRdb's copy carries only in-frame clones and drops some. The data contain some 120,000 clones, about 87% of them singletons. With respect to this clone: What it binds is not known.

This chain joins TRBV10-3 and TRBJ2-1, with 10 bases that match TRBD2. The sequenced sample was peripheral blood, obtained on day 0 of AZD1222 vaccination. The origin of this receptor is an adult in good health. In nucleotides, the CDR3 is TGTGCCATCAGGACCACCGGGAGCGGGGGGGTGGCTGAGCAGTTCTTC. It codes for CAIRTTGSGGVAEQFF.